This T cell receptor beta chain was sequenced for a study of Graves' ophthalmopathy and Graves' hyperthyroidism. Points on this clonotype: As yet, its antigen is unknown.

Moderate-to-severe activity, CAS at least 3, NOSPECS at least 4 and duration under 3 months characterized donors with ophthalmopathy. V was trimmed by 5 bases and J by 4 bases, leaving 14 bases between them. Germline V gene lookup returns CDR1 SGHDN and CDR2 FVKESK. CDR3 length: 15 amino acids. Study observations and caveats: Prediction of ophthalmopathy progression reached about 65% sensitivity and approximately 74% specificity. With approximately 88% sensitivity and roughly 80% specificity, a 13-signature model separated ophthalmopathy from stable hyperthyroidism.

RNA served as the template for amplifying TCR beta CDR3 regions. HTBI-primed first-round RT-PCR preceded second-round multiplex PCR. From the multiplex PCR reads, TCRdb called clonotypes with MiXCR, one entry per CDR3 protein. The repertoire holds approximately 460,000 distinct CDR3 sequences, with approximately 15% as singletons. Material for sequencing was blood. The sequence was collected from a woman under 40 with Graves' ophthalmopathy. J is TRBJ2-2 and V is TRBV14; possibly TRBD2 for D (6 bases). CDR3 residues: CASSFSGTLTGELFF. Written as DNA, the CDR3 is TGTGCCAGCAGCTTTTCCGGGACTCTCACCGGGGAGCTGTTTTTT. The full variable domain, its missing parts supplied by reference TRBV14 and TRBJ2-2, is EAGVTQFPSHSVIEKGQTVTLRCDPISGHDNLYWYRRVMGKEIKFLLHFVKESKQDESGMPNNRFLAERTGGTYSTLKVQPAELEDSGVYFCASSFSGTLTGELFFGEGSRLTVL.